The source of this T cell receptor beta chain is a study of shared clonotypes between healthy human individuals. Study-level information: Three plates were used per donor for CD4 naive, three for CD4 memory, two for CD8 naive and one for CD8 memory.

Terminally differentiated effector memory CD45RA+ cells were excluded by CCR7 positive selection of CD45RO-negative cells. Each donor was a Caucasian adult residing in Nashville, Tennessee. Trimming cost V 5 bases and J 0 bases; bases outside gene matches: 6. This CDR3 is built from 15 residues. Looked up from germline, CDR1 is SEHNR and CDR2 is FQNEAQ (reference sequence). In the original workflow: Because ImmunoSEQ provided only junction sequences with no quality scores, the filtering differed. Here immunoSEQ multiplex PCR was the method, and the copy in TCRdb shows in-frame clones only, minus some. V, J and clone size are taken as reported in that table, and D and trimming were inferred from the DNA itself. This table has around 620,000 clones, 85% to 95% appearing once.

The receptor comes from a woman aged 25 to 39 in good health. The rearrangement uses TRBV7-9 and TRBJ2-7, with 8 bases identical to TRBD2. The sequenced sample was naive CD8+ T cells sorted from blood. The CDR3 loop is CASSHSGKSSYEQYF. The CDR3 region has the DNA TGTGCCAGCAGCCATAGCGGGAAGAGCTCCTACGAGCAGTACTTC.